Shown below are 24 T cell receptor beta chains from a single sample sequenced in a study of blood T cell repertoires in COVID-19. Profiling relied on immunoSEQ multiplex PCR, and the TCRdb table lists in-frame clones only, not all of them. The sample contains 250,000 to 300,000 clones, roughly nine tenths of which appear only once. Sequencing input: PBMCs or T cells enriched from blood (not recorded which). These receptors originate from a woman between 40 and 50 years old who had recovered from COVID-19.

The rearrangement joins TRBV3-1 (or the pseudogene TRBV3-2) to TRBJ2-7; no reliable D call. Germline V gene sequence: CDR1 LGHDT, CDR2 YNNKEL (reference sequence). The V and J ends lost 2 bases and 6 bases respectively, with 14 bases between them. The CDR3 extends over 14 amino acids. The CDR3 sequence: CASSQRDLSVEQYF. Here the CDR3 DNA reads TGTGCCAGCAGCCAAAGAGATCTAAGCGTCGAGCAGTACTTC.

A remark on this clone: Additional DNA sequences in this sample encode the identical CDR3. The chain joins TRBV6-1 to TRBJ1-3; 9 bases line up with TRBD1. The V gene end was trimmed by 3 bases and the J gene end by 7 bases; junction bases not matched to a gene: 4. Germline values: CDR1 MNHNS, CDR2 SASEGT. The CDR3 has 14 residues. The CDR3 DNA is TGTGCCAGCAGTGAGGGACAGGGAGGGAACACCATATATTTT. Amino acid sequence: CASSEGQGGNTIYF.

The chain couples TRBV18 to TRBJ2-2; 9 positions match TRBD2. Germline CDR1 reads KGHSH; CDR2 reads LQKENI. CDR3 size: 18 residues. V gave up 6 bases and J gave up 6 bases; unmatched junction bases: 17. The CDR3 DNA reads as TGTGCCAGCTCCCGACACAACTTAGCGGGAGAAACGGCCGGGGAGCTGTTTTTT. Translated: CASSRHNLAGETAGELFF.

As concerns this clone: The identical CDR3 is also encoded by other nucleotide sequences in the sample. V and J are TRBV2 and TRBJ1-6, with TRBD1 matching over 10 bases. CDR3 length equals 14 residues. CDR1 is SNHLY, CDR2 FYNNEI, per germline. V lost 4 bases, J lost 8 bases, and 2 bases stayed unmatched. The CDR3 nucleotides read TGTGCCAGCAGTGGGGACAGGGGACATTCACCCCTCCACTTT. Protein product: CASSGDRGHSPLHF.

This chain links TRBV7-6 with TRBJ2-1, with D unresolved. The V and J ends lost 4 bases and 0 bases respectively, with 16 bases between them. This CDR3 has 17 residues. The germline V gene has CDR1 SGHVS and CDR2 FNYEAQ. The CDR3 DNA sequence: TGTGCCAGCAGCTCCTCCCCCACACGTCGCTCCTACAATGAGCAGTTCTTC. Protein: CASSSSPTRRSYNEQFF. The variable domain in full, completed from reference TRBV7-6 and TRBJ2-1, reads GAGVSQSPRYKVTKRGQDVALRCDPISGHVSLYWYRQALGQGPEFLTYFNYEAQQDKSGLPNDRFSAERPEGSISTLTIQRTEQRDSAMYRCASSSSPTRRSYNEQFFGPGTRLTVL.

The chain uses TRBV7-9 and TRBJ1-6, with 9 bases lining up with TRBD1. CDR3 length: 15 amino acids. Germline CDR1 is SEHNR and CDR2 is FQNEAQ (reference sequence). Unmatched junction bases numbered 4, after V lost 1 base and J lost 9 bases. CDR3 DNA: TGTGCCAGCAGCTTAGGACAGGGGGTCGGTTCACCCCTCCACTTT. Its translation: CASSLGQGVGSPLHF.

The chain carries TRBV6-5 and TRBJ1-2; maybe TRBD1 (5 bases). The CDR3 extends over 14 amino acids. The V gene lost 2 bases and the J gene lost 3 bases, with 10 bases spanning the gap. Germline V gene data show CDR1 as MNHEY and CDR2 as SVGAGI. CDR3 sequence reads: CASSYGGEDYGYTF. DNA of the CDR3: TGTGCCAGCAGTTACGGGGGGGAGGACTATGGCTACACCTTC.

The chain recombines TRBV18 with TRBJ2-2, with D maybe TRBD1 (6 bases). CDR3 size: 14 residues. CDR1 is KGHSH and CDR2 is LQKENI in the germline V gene. V was pared by 4 bases and J by 1 base, with 7 bases between. As DNA, the CDR3 is TGTGCCAGCTCACTGGGACAGAACACCGGGGAGCTGTTTTTT. It is translated as CASSLGQNTGELFF.

As to this clone: One end of the junction varies from germline; a read error may be responsible. The J gene is TRBJ2-3, the V gene TRBV7-7; 7 bases are a match to TRBD2. The CDR3 runs 15 residues. Germline CDR1 SSHAT, CDR2 FNYEAQ (reference sequence). The CDR3 DNA follows: TGTGCTAGCAGCTTAGTGGGAGGGCCGACAGATACGCAGTATTTT. Translation: CASSLVGGPTDTQYF.

V is TRBV4-1 and J is TRBJ2-7, with D possibly being TRBD1 (7 bases). The CDR3 totals 17 residues. Trimming took 0 bases from V and 5 from J, leaving 20 bases between them. In germline, CDR1 is MGHRA, CDR2 YSYEKL. CDR3 DNA: TGCGCCAGCAGCCAAGATCCAGGAGGGGGCCGGGCCCACGAGCAGTACTTC. Translating it yields CASSQDPGGGRAHEQYF.

V is TRBV6-5 and J is TRBJ1-3; maybe TRBD1 (6 bases). The CDR3 covers 15 residues. Between the trimmed V and J ends, which lost 4 bases and 4 bases, there was a span of 14 bases. From germline, CDR1 is MNHEY and CDR2 SVGAGI. CDR3 loop: CASSWETGGGNTIYF. Here the CDR3 DNA reads TGTGCCAGCAGTTGGGAGACAGGCGGCGGAAACACCATATATTTT.

This clone appeared a single time. The chain links TRBV7-9 to TRBJ1-1; the match to TRBD1 covers 10 bases. The J segment lost 12 bases and the V segment lost 1 base, leaving 2 bases of the junction unmatched. Per germline, CDR1 SEHNR and CDR2 FQNEAQ (reference sequence). This CDR3 contains 12 residues. The chain's CDR3 is CASSLGDRGTFF. The CDR3 nucleotides are TGTGCCAGCAGCTTAGGGGACAGGGGAACTTTCTTT. Supplemented by reference TRBV7-9 and TRBJ1-1, the full variable domain reads DTGVSQNPRHKITKRGQNVTFRCDPISEHNRLYWYRQTLGQGPEFLTYFQNEAQLEKSRLLSDRFSAERPKGSFSTLEIQRTEQGDSAMYLCASSLGDRGTFFGQGTRLTVV.

This clone was observed a single time. This chain links TRBV18 with TRBJ1-5, with 9 bases fitting TRBD1. The germline gives CDR1 KGHSH, CDR2 LQKENI. The CDR3 sequence is 14 residues long. J was trimmed by 4 bases and V by 5 bases; bases with no gene match: 3. CDR3 amino acids: CASSYGQGNQPQHF. In nucleotides, the CDR3 is TGTGCCAGCTCATACGGACAGGGGAATCAGCCCCAGCATTTT. Combining the CDR3 with reference TRBV18 and TRBJ1-5 gives the whole variable domain NAGVMQNPRHLVRRRGQEARLRCSPMKGHSHVYWYRQLPEEGLKFMVYLQKENIIDESGMPKERFSAEFPKEGPSILRIQQVVRGDSAAYFCASSYGQGNQPQHFGDGTRLSIL.

The rearrangement joins TRBV11-2 to TRBJ2-1; D is perhaps TRBD1 (6 bases). This CDR3 has 16 amino acids. CDR1 SGHAT and CDR2 FQNNGV come from the germline V gene. Trimming took off 2 bases at V and 7 bases at J, with 18 bases between the two ends. CDR3 sequence: CASSLIPGVRGNEQFF. As DNA, the CDR3 is TGTGCCAGCAGCTTAATTCCTGGGGTTAGGGGGAATGAGCAGTTCTTC.

The chain has TRBV6-5 and TRBJ1-6; 10 bases are shared with TRBD1. Germline V gene sequence: CDR1 MNHEY, CDR2 SVGAGI. J gave up 8 bases and V 6 bases, and 4 bases lay outside the gene matches. The CDR3 has 14 amino acids. DNA for the CDR3: TGTGCCAGCAGCTGGGACAGGGGAGATTCACCCCTCCACTTT. It encodes CASSWDRGDSPLHF.

The chain employs TRBV18 and TRBJ2-1, with 10 bases fitting TRBD2. This CDR3 contains 15 residues. V trimming: 3 bases; J trimming: 2 bases; junction bases outside the gene matches: 1. CDR1 and CDR2 (germline): KGHSH, LQKENI. CDR3 protein: CASSPGLAAYNEQFF. Here the CDR3 DNA reads TGTGCCAGCTCACCTGGACTAGCGGCCTACAATGAGCAGTTCTTC.

V usage is TRBV19 and J usage is TRBJ2-3; D is perhaps TRBD2 (6 bases). Trimming shortened V by 3 bases and J by 3 bases, and 10 bases separated the two germline ends. This CDR3 is built from 14 residues. The V gene's germline CDR1 is LNHDA and CDR2 SQIVND (reference sequence). For the CDR3, the DNA is TGTGCCAGTAGTATCTTGGAGGGAACAGATACGCAGTATTTT. As protein: CASSILEGTDTQYF.

The V call is TRBV7-3, the J call TRBJ1-6; the match to TRBD1 covers 7 bases. V lost 2 bases to trimming and J lost 8 bases; unmatched junction nucleotides: 3. This CDR3 has 14 residues. Germline V CDR1 and CDR2: SGHTA, FQGTGA. For the CDR3, the DNA is TGTGCCAGCAGCTTATCAGGGGGAGATTCACCCCTCCACTTT. It specifies CASSLSGGDSPLHF.

The chain is built from TRBV9 and TRBJ1-3, with TRBD1 matching 7 bases. The CDR3 sequence is 16 residues long. Losses at the gene ends were 4 bases for V and 3 bases for J; bases not matched to a gene: 10. Germline CDR1 is SGDLS and CDR2 is YYNGEE. CDR3 loop: CASSPRQGLVGNTIYF. The CDR3 DNA reads TGTGCCAGCAGCCCCCGACAGGGTTTGGTTGGAAACACCATATATTTT.

V gene TRBV25-1 combines with J gene TRBJ1-6; tentative D call: TRBD1 (5 bases). Germline loops: CDR1 MGHDK, CDR2 SYGVNS. This CDR3 has 18 residues. The V gene lost 6 bases and the J gene lost 0 bases, with 18 bases spanning the gap. The CDR3 protein is CASSPWEQASSYNSPLHF. The DNA of the CDR3 is TGTGCCAGCAGCCCATGGGAACAGGCCAGCTCCTATAATTCACCCCTCCACTTT.

This clone was seen just once. The genes are TRBV18 and TRBJ2-5, with 16 bases that match TRBD2. The CDR3 length is 18 residues. Germline CDR1 is KGHSH and CDR2 is LQKENI. V lost 3 bases, J lost 4 bases, and 8 bases stayed unmatched. This chain's CDR3 is CASSPPGLAGGTGETQYF. The CDR3 DNA reads as TGTGCCAGCTCACCCCCGGGACTAGCGGGGGGGACCGGAGAGACCCAGTACTTC.

The CDR3 is CATSRDLAGMNIQYF. Here the CDR3 DNA reads TGTGCCACCAGCAGAGACTTGGCAGGGATGAACATTCAGTACTTC. The chain carries TRBV15 and TRBJ2-4, with a weak D call TRBD1 (5 bases). CDR3 length equals 15 residues. The V and J ends lost 0 bases and 7 bases respectively, with 13 bases between them. Germline CDR1 is LNHNV and CDR2 is YYDKDF (reference sequence).

This chain uses TRBV19 with TRBJ1-2; 9 bases map to TRBD1. Germline assignment: CDR1 LNHDA and CDR2 SQIVND (reference sequence). CDR3 length: 12 residues. J gave up 4 bases and V 9 bases, and 3 bases lay outside the gene matches. The CDR3 protein is CASKGQGYGYTF. As DNA, the CDR3 is TGTGCCAGCAAGGGACAGGGCTATGGCTACACCTTC.

V gene TRBV15 combines with J gene TRBJ1-3; the match to TRBD1 covers 9 bases. Per germline, CDR1 LNHNV and CDR2 YYDKDF (reference sequence). With V trimmed by 0 bases and J by 3 bases, 9 bases remained unmatched. This CDR3 is built from 18 residues. DNA of the CDR3: TGTGCCACCAGCAGAGATAAATTGGGACAGGGTGTTGGAAACACCATATATTTT. Translation gives CATSRDKLGQGVGNTIYF.